This T cell receptor (beta chain) was identified in a study of T cells after yellow fever vaccination. This clonotype was counted many times. Each CDR3 protein is one row after TCRdb ran MiXCR on the 5' RACE reads. The sample consists of about 240,000 distinct CDR3 sequences, 6.9% of them appearing once. V lost 7 bases and J lost 4; bases outside the gene matches: 8. The length of the CDR3 is 15 residues. CDR1 and CDR2 from the germline V gene are MNHNS and SASEGT. This clonotype was sampled from a man aged 25 to 40 who received the YFV17D yellow fever vaccine. The source material was CD4+ T cells sorted from PBMCs, sampled 15 days after the yellow fever booster vaccination. The V and J genes are TRBV6-1 and TRBJ1-5, with 9 bases that match TRBD1. CDR3 DNA sequence: TGTGCCAGCAATGCCGGGACAGGGCCAAATCAGCCCCAGCATTTT. Its protein product is CASNAGTGPNQPQHF.